This T cell receptor (beta chain) originates from a study of blood T cell repertoires in COVID-19. Study background: Acute and convalescent COVID-19 specimens originated in the United States, Italy and Spain. PBMCs, B-cell-depleted T cells, or T cells provided the cDNA or gDNA that made up the material.

Per the germline V gene, CDR1 is SGHNT and CDR2 is YENEEA. CDR3 length: 12 amino acids. With V trimmed by 10 bases and J by 11 bases, 8 bases remained unmatched. Participants spanned ages roughly 18 to 90 years and resided in roughly 22 US areas. Contact with a PCR-confirmed or clinician-diagnosed COVID-19 case occurred within 2 weeks of entry. TCRdb's copy holds only in-frame clones and misses some; the assay was immunoSEQ multiplex PCR. This repertoire shows about 150,000 clones, roughly 88% found once; its top ten account for roughly 4.9%. V usage is TRBV11-3 and J usage is TRBJ2-1; 10 bases line up with TRBD1. The sequence derives from a man between 65 and 80 years old who had been exposed to COVID-19. Sequencing used PBMCs or T cells enriched from blood (not recorded which). The CDR3 loop is CATSRDRGKQFF. The CDR3 nucleotides read TGTGCCACCAGTAGGGACAGGGGTAAGCAGTTCTTC. The variable domain in full, completed from reference TRBV11-3 and TRBJ2-1, reads EAGVVQSPRYKIIEKKQPVAFWCNPISGHNTLYWYLQNLGQGPELLIRYENEEAVDDSQLPKDRFSAERLKGVDSTLKIQPAELGDSAVYLCATSRDRGKQFFGPGTRLTVL.